This T cell receptor (beta chain) originates from a study of spatial heterogeneity in lung cancer. For the study at large: The donors were 65 to 85 patients with non-small cell lung cancer that was early-stage and untreated. Sequenced follow-up PBMC samples came a median of around 2 years after resection, where available. Overall study findings and caveats: Resection saw ubiquitous expanded tumor TCRs appear in blood more than follow-up did.

Note on this clonotype: As yet, its antigen is unknown. It may be a read error: a sequence one base away is much more abundant.

As for time point: blood at routine non-recurrence follow-up after resection. The germline V gene encodes CDR1 KGHDR and CDR2 SFDVKD. The CDR3 extends over 14 amino acids. TCR cDNA molecules each carried a unique molecular identifier. From the 5' RACE reads, TCRdb called clonotypes with MiXCR, one entry per CDR3 protein. The sample has over 70,000 distinct CDR3 sequences, around 8.9% seen once. The starting material was PBMCs, obtained at follow-up. The source is a female donor with early-stage non-small cell lung cancer. This rearrangement joins TRBV24-1 to TRBJ1-2; D is possibly TRBD1 (5 bases). CDR3 nucleotide sequence: TGTGTCACAGGAACAGGCTCGTCTAACTATGGCTACACCTTC. Its protein product is CVTGTGSSNYGYTF.